The 15 T cell receptor beta chains listed next were all sequenced from one sample in a study of OX40 agonist ivuxolimab in advanced cancers. Assay used: immunoSEQ multiplex PCR; TCRdb lists only in-frame clones, some missing. The sample consists of tens of thousands of clones, just under 90% of them appearing once. The sequencing here drew on CD4+ or CD8+ T cells sorted from blood, taken in a trial of the OX40 agonist ivuxolimab. Receptors were obtained from an adult with an advanced solid tumor such as melanoma, head and neck, liver or kidney cancer.

V is TRBV12-5 and J is TRBJ2-5, with D unclear. The ends were cut back, 2 bases at V and 8 bases at J, with 12 bases in the middle. Germline CDR1 is LGHNT and CDR2 is FRNRAP. The CDR3 is made up of 13 amino acids. The CDR3 loop is CASGLSGPLTQYF. As DNA, the CDR3 is TGTGCTAGTGGTTTGTCCGGACCCCTTACCCAGTACTTC.

This clone is a singleton in its sample. This chain uses TRBV2 with TRBJ2-3; unclear D gene. The V gene lost 7 bases and the J gene lost 6 bases, with 14 bases spanning the gap. The length of the CDR3 is 13 residues. Germline V CDR1 and CDR2: SNHLY, FYNNEI. Written as DNA, the CDR3 is TGTGCCAGCACATGGCAGCCCTGGGATACGCAGTATTTT. This translates into CASTWQPWDTQYF. The entire variable domain, with the rest obtained from reference TRBV2 and TRBJ2-3, is as follows: EPEVTQTPSHQVTQMGQEVILRCVPISNHLYFYWYRQILGQKVEFLVSFYNNEISEKSEIFDDQFSVERPDGSNFTLKIRSTKLEDSAMYFCASTWQPWDTQYFGPGTRLTVL.

The chain employs TRBV18 and TRBJ2-7, with 10 bases aligning to TRBD1. V lost 3 bases to trimming and J lost 5 bases; unmatched junction nucleotides: 10. Germline V gives CDR1 KGHSH, CDR2 LQKENI. CDR3 length: 16 amino acids. The chain's CDR3 is CASSPMGRDRGNEQYF. The CDR3, as DNA: TGTGCCAGCTCACCTATGGGGAGGGACAGGGGAAACGAGCAGTACTTC.

This sequence joins TRBV10-3 and TRBJ2-7, with 7 positions matching TRBD2. There are 17 residues in the CDR3. Germline CDR1 reads ENHRY; CDR2 reads SYGVKD. After removal of 4 bases from V and 3 bases from J, the junction contained 15 bases not matched to a gene. CDR3 bases: TGTGCCATCAGTGGTGGGAGGGACCAAAGATTATACTACGAGCAGTACTTC. Its protein product is CAISGGRDQRLYYEQYF.

In the case of this clone: The same CDR3 is also encoded by other DNA sequences in this sample. The rearrangement joins TRBV18 to TRBJ1-3; D remains ambiguous. Germline CDR1 KGHSH, CDR2 LQKENI. This CDR3 has 12 amino acids. The V end was cut by 3 bases, the J end by 1 base, with 1 base between. CDR3 DNA sequence: TGTGCCAGCTCACCTTCTGGAAACACCATATATTTT. Translation: CASSPSGNTIYF.

This clone appeared once. V usage is TRBV28 and J usage is TRBJ1-5, with a tentative D call TRBD1 (5 bases). Trimming stripped 2 bases from V and 6 bases from J, with 14 bases between. CDR1 is MDHEN and CDR2 is SYDVKM in the germline V gene. This CDR3 comprises 15 residues. CDR3 coding DNA: TGTGCCAGCAGTTTACTGCAGGGAGTGGGTCAGCCCCAGCATTTT. Residues: CASSLLQGVGQPQHF. Full variable domain (outside the CDR3, taken from reference TRBV28 and TRBJ1-5): DVKVTQSSRYLVKRTGEKVFLECVQDMDHENMFWYRQDPGLGLRLIYFSYDVKMKEKGDIPEGYSVSREKKERFSLILESASTNQTSMYLCASSLLQGVGQPQHFGDGTRLSIL.

The rearrangement links TRBV2 to TRBJ2-1, with 9 positions matching TRBD2. The germline gives CDR1 SNHLY, CDR2 FYNNEI. The CDR3 is 14 amino acids. Trimming removed 4 bases from V and 5 bases from J; junction bases left unmatched: 3. CDR3 protein: CASSVGTSNNEQFF. The CDR3 DNA reads as TGTGCCAGCAGTGTGGGGACTAGCAACAATGAGCAGTTCTTC.

The rearrangement uses TRBV9 and TRBJ1-2; 8 nucleotides line up with TRBD1. The trim removed 4 bases at V and 5 bases at J, leaving 4 bases unmatched. Looked up from germline, CDR1 is SGDLS and CDR2 is YYNGEE. The CDR3 loop spans 13 amino acids. The chain's CDR3 is CASSPDRAYGYTF. The CDR3 nucleotides are TGTGCCAGCAGCCCGGACAGGGCTTATGGCTACACCTTC.

The J gene is TRBJ2-2, the V gene TRBV30; D is ambiguous. V was clipped by 0 bases and J by 5 bases, with 10 bases between them. This CDR3 region has 14 residues. Per germline, CDR1 GTSNPN and CDR2 SVGIG (reference sequence). This CDR3 is CAWSVGSRTGELFF. The CDR3, as DNA: TGTGCCTGGAGTGTAGGCTCTAGGACCGGGGAGCTGTTTTTT.

The chain links TRBV10-3 to TRBJ2-1; 12 bases line up with TRBD2. Germline CDR1 ENHRY, CDR2 SYGVKD. CDR3 length: 15 residues. After removal of 8 bases from V and 6 bases from J, the junction contained 8 bases not matched to a gene. CDR3 protein: CAIGQAGLAGNEQFF. The CDR3 DNA follows: TGTGCCATCGGACAGGCGGGACTAGCGGGCAATGAGCAGTTCTTC.

The rearrangement uses TRBV10-3 and TRBJ2-5; D is unresolved. Per germline, CDR1 ENHRY and CDR2 SYGVKD. CDR3 length: 13 amino acids. V lost 2 bases, J lost 0 bases, and 4 bases lay in between. DNA of the CDR3: TGTGCCATCAGTGAGCACAACCAAGAGACCCAGTACTTC. Protein: CAISEHNQETQYF.

The chain uses TRBV11-3 and TRBJ2-7, with 7 bases fitting TRBD2. CDR1 is SGHNT, CDR2 YENEEA, per germline. J gave up 0 bases and V 5 bases, and 7 bases lay outside the gene matches. The CDR3 covers 15 residues. The CDR3 region is CASSLHGGSSYEQYF. The CDR3 coding sequence is TGTGCCAGCAGCCTTCATGGCGGGAGCTCCTACGAGCAGTACTTC.

The chain joins TRBV5-1 to TRBJ1-2, with 7 positions matching TRBD1. V was clipped by 0 bases and J by 7 bases; unmatched bases: 9. Germline V gene lookup returns CDR1 SGHRS and CDR2 YFSETQ. The CDR3 is 15 residues long. In DNA, the CDR3 is TGCGCCAGCAGCTTGGAGGGGGCAGGGGCCCCTGGCTACACCTTC. It codes for CASSLEGAGAPGYTF. Supplemented by reference TRBV5-1 and TRBJ1-2, the full variable domain reads KAGVTQTPRYLIKTRGQQVTLSCSPISGHRSVSWYQQTPGQGLQFLFEYFSETQRNKGNFPGRFSGRQFSNSRSEMNVSTLELGDSALYLCASSLEGAGAPGYTFGSGTRLTVV.

The chain combines TRBV6-5 with TRBJ1-5; D is possibly TRBD1 (5 bases). CDR1 and CDR2 (germline): MNHEY, SVGAGI. The CDR3 sequence is 13 residues long. V was pared by 6 bases and J by 7 bases, with 13 bases between. The CDR3 DNA is TGTGCCAGCAGCGACCGGGGGTACCAGCCCCAGCATTTT. It is translated as CASSDRGYQPQHF.

This clone was recorded once. The chain uses TRBV27 and TRBJ2-1; TRBD2 is a possible D gene (5 bases). Germline CDR1 is MNHEY and CDR2 is SMNVEV (reference sequence). The ends were cut back, 3 bases at V and 3 bases at J, with 9 bases in the middle. The CDR3 sequence is 14 residues long. The CDR3 region has the DNA TGTGCCAGCAGTTTCAGCGGAAACTACAATGAGCAGTTCTTC. Amino acids: CASSFSGNYNEQFF.